The 19 T cell receptor beta chains listed next were all sequenced from one sample in a study of blood T cell repertoires in COVID-19. This table comes from immunoSEQ multiplex PCR, and its TCRdb copy is limited to in-frame clones, with some not included. This table holds over 85,000 clones, less than 85% found once. Material: peripheral blood. The source is a woman older than 75 with acute or convalescent COVID-19.

The V gene is TRBV5-1, the J gene TRBJ2-1; 9 positions match TRBD2. This CDR3 is 15 amino acids long. The ends lost 3 bases at V and 2 bases at J; junction bases unmatched: 3. Germline assignment: CDR1 SGHRS and CDR2 YFSETQ. The CDR3 is CASSSGGGAYNEQFF. Written as DNA, the CDR3 is TGCGCCAGCAGCTCAGGCGGGGGGGCCTACAATGAGCAGTTCTTC. The full variable domain, in which reference TRBV5-1 and TRBJ2-1 provide the parts outside the CDR3, is KAGVTQTPRYLIKTRGQQVTLSCSPISGHRSVSWYQQTPGQGLQFLFEYFSETQRNKGNFPGRFSGRQFSNSRSEMNVSTLELGDSALYLCASSSGGGAYNEQFFGPGTRLTVL.

The V gene is TRBV6-5, the J gene TRBJ2-5, with 7 bases identical to TRBD1. CDR3 size: 13 residues. V trimming: 4 bases; J trimming: 7 bases; junction bases outside the gene matches: 6. CDR1 is MNHEY, CDR2 SVGAGI, per germline. The CDR3 is CASSSGPGGTQYF. The CDR3 nucleotides are TGTGCCAGCAGTTCCGGGCCAGGGGGGACCCAGTACTTC.

V gene TRBV6-5 combines with J gene TRBJ2-1, with D maybe TRBD2 (5 bases). Germline V gene sequence: CDR1 MNHEY, CDR2 SVGAGI. CDR3 length equals 11 residues. V lost 8 bases, J lost 9 bases, and 11 bases lay in between. Here the CDR3 reads CASRPEGEQFF. The DNA of the CDR3 is TGTGCCAGCCGTCCCGAGGGTGAGCAGTTCTTC.

The chain links TRBV5-5 to TRBJ1-2, with a possible D match to TRBD1 (5 bases). Trimming shortened V by 2 bases and J by 5 bases, and 7 bases separated the two germline ends. Germline CDR1 is SGHKS and CDR2 is YYEKEE (reference sequence). The CDR3 loop spans 12 amino acids. CDR3 in DNA: TGTGCCAGCAGCTTCCAGGGTTATGGCTACACCTTC. Its translation: CASSFQGYGYTF.

The chain carries TRBV7-9 and TRBJ2-3, with TRBD1 matching over 8 bases. With V trimmed by 1 base and J by 4 bases, 4 bases remained unmatched. From germline, CDR1 is SEHNR and CDR2 FQNEAQ (reference sequence). CDR3 size: 15 residues. The CDR3 loop is CASSLGDRSSDTQYF. The CDR3 DNA sequence: TGTGCCAGCAGCTTAGGGGACAGGTCCTCAGATACGCAGTATTTT.

The rearrangement uses TRBV7-9 and TRBJ2-7; D uncertain. The CDR3 is 14 amino acids. V lost 0 bases to trimming and J lost 5 bases, with 11 bases between them. From germline, CDR1 is SEHNR and CDR2 FQNEAQ (reference sequence). CDR3 bases: TGTGCCAGCAGCTTAGCGGCCGACCTAGACGAGCAGTACTTC. Translation: CASSLAADLDEQYF.

The CDR3, as DNA: TGTGCCAGCAGTAAAGGGGCCTTAGCGGGACAAGAGACCCAGTACTTC. It is translated as CASSKGALAGQETQYF. The gene calls are TRBV6-1 and TRBJ2-5, with TRBD2 identical over 8 bases. The junction had 10 bases not matched to a gene; V was cut back by 5 bases and J by 2 bases. The CDR3 is 16 amino acids. Germline assignment: CDR1 MNHNS and CDR2 SASEGT.

The V gene is TRBV7-3, the J gene TRBJ2-5; D perhaps matches TRBD1 (5 bases). Per the germline V gene, CDR1 is SGHTA and CDR2 is FQGTGA. This CDR3 has 16 amino acids. Trimming shortened V by 1 base and J by 5 bases, and 17 bases separated the two germline ends. The CDR3 DNA is TGTGCCAGCAGCTTAAACGGTGGGGCAGGGCGGGAGACCCAGTACTTC. It translates to CASSLNGGAGRETQYF. Based on the CDR3 plus reference TRBV7-3 and TRBJ2-5, the full variable domain is GAGVSQTPSNKVTEKGKYVELRCDPISGHTALYWYRQSLGQGPEFLIYFQGTGAADDSGLPNDRFFAVRPEGSVSTLKIQRTERGDSAVYLCASSLNGGAGRETQYFGPGTRLLVL.

This chain connects TRBV2 to TRBJ1-2; D perhaps matches TRBD1 (5 bases). V lost 7 bases to trimming and J lost 2 bases, with 26 bases between them. This CDR3 contains 18 residues. Per the germline V gene, CDR1 is SNHLY and CDR2 is FYNNEI. CDR3 loop: CASTLKWGGGTGNYGYTF. The CDR3 bases are TGTGCCAGCACCCTGAAATGGGGAGGTGGGACTGGGAACTATGGCTACACCTTC.

This chain uses TRBV12-5 with TRBJ1-4; 8 nucleotides line up with TRBD1. The CDR3 loop spans 13 amino acids. Germline loops: CDR1 LGHNT, CDR2 FRNRAP. J was trimmed by 7 bases and V by 4 bases; bases with no gene match: 2. CDR3 protein: CASGYGTGEKLFF. CDR3 DNA sequence: TGTGCTAGTGGTTACGGGACAGGTGAAAAACTGTTTTTT.

The CDR3 sequence: CASRQGGTDTQYF. The CDR3 DNA follows: TGTGCCAGTAGACAGGGGGGCACAGATACGCAGTATTTT. The chain carries TRBV12-3 or TRBV12-4 and TRBJ2-3; TRBD1 matches at 9 bases. This CDR3 has 13 amino acids. The trim removed 9 bases at V and 1 base at J, leaving 2 bases unmatched.

CDR3: CASSDREPWMNTEAFF. The CDR3 region has the DNA TGCGCCAGCAGCGACAGGGAGCCTTGGATGAACACTGAAGCTTTCTTT. The chain carries TRBV10-2 and TRBJ1-1, with TRBD1 matching over 7 bases. J gave up 0 bases and V 6 bases, and 10 bases lay outside the gene matches. This CDR3 is 16 amino acids long. CDR1 is WSHSY and CDR2 is SAAADI in the germline V gene.

The rearrangement uses TRBV30 and TRBJ2-7; D possibly corresponds to TRBD2 (6 bases). The germline V gene has CDR1 GTSNPN and CDR2 SVGIG (reference sequence). This CDR3 is 14 amino acids long. Deletions cut 0 bases from V and 4 bases from J, with 13 bases between. In DNA, the CDR3 is TGTGCCTGGAGTGTTGGGGGGATCTCTTACGAGCAGTACTTC. It specifies CAWSVGGISYEQYF.

This CDR3 reads CASRVRNAGQRTGDEQYF. For the CDR3, the DNA is TGTGCCAGCAGGGTCAGGAACGCGGGACAGAGGACCGGCGACGAGCAGTACTTC. The chain recombines TRBV21-1 with TRBJ2-7; TRBD1 is the table's D call, not checked against the DNA. TRBV21-1 constitutes a pseudogene. This CDR3 has 18 residues.

The chain employs TRBV24-1 and TRBJ1-2; no clear D gene. The CDR3 contains 12 residues. Germline loops: CDR1 KGHDR, CDR2 SFDVKD. Between the trimmed V and J ends, which lost 4 bases and 4 bases, there was a span of 6 bases. In nucleotides, the CDR3 is TGTGCCACCAGTGAACAGAGCTATGGCTACACCTTC. Translated: CATSEQSYGYTF.

This clone was observed a single time. The V and J genes are TRBV30 and TRBJ2-1, with TRBD2 as a possible D gene (5 bases). With 5 bases removed from V and 8 bases from J, the gap between germline ends came to 19 bases. The CDR3 consists of 14 residues. Per the germline V gene, CDR1 is GTSNPN and CDR2 is SVGIG (reference sequence). CDR3 DNA sequence: TGTGCCTGGGGTGGTTGGGAGACTGACTATGAGCAGTTCTTC. Its protein is CAWGGWETDYEQFF.

The V gene is TRBV7-2, the J gene TRBJ2-3; D is unresolved. The germline V gene encodes CDR1 SGHTA and CDR2 FQGNSA. Trimming pared 1 base from V and 0 bases from J, leaving 8 bases between. This CDR3 has 15 residues. CDR3 amino acids: CASSLGPTSTDTQYF. DNA for the CDR3: TGTGCCAGCAGCTTAGGTCCTACTAGCACAGATACGCAGTATTTT. Drawing the rest from reference TRBV7-2 and TRBJ2-3, the complete variable domain is GAGVSQSPSNKVTEKGKDVELRCDPISGHTALYWYRQSLGQGLEFLIYFQGNSAPDKSGLPSDRFSAERTGGSVSTLTIQRTQQEDSAVYLCASSLGPTSTDTQYFGPGTRLTVL.

This clone was observed a single time. CDR3 DNA sequence: TGTGCCAGCAGCTTGGCCCGGGACACGACTAACACTGAAGCTTTCTTT. Translated: CASSLARDTTNTEAFF. V and J are TRBV5-4 and TRBJ1-1, with D possibly matching TRBD1 (6 bases). The CDR3 consists of 16 residues. V dropped 0 bases and J dropped 2 bases, with 14 bases sitting between them. In germline, CDR1 is SGHNT, CDR2 YYREEE (reference sequence).

The V gene is TRBV19, the J gene TRBJ2-2; weak D call: TRBD2 (5 bases). CDR3 length equals 14 residues. V lost 6 bases and J lost 7, with 15 bases in between. The V gene's germline CDR1 is LNHDA and CDR2 SQIVND (reference sequence). Here the CDR3 DNA reads TGTGCCAGTAGCCCTGGAGGTTCCCACGGGGAGCTGTTTTTT. It is translated as CASSPGGSHGELFF.